This passage covers 22 T cell receptor beta chains from one sample sequenced in a study of sequential checkpoint blockade in melanoma. As for treatment: randomized to nivolumab then ipilimumab (arm A) or the reverse (arm B). Assay: immunoSEQ multiplex PCR; the TCRdb copy retains only in-frame clones and omits some. Altogether roughly 13,000 clones are present, around a fifth being singletons, with the ten largest covering approximately 6.6%. The sample was tumor tissue (inferred from file names), taken from a patient given nivolumab and ipilimumab in sequence. The source is a human donor with melanoma.

This clone came up a few times. This rearrangement joins TRBV9 to TRBJ2-3; D is uncertain. V lost 2 bases, J lost 0 bases, and 10 bases lay in between. CDR3 length equals 15 residues. Germline assignment: CDR1 SGDLS and CDR2 YYNGEE. This chain's CDR3 is CASSVSTASTDTQYF. CDR3 nucleotides: TGTGCCAGCAGCGTTTCGACGGCTAGCACAGATACGCAGTATTTT.

This clone was seen only a few times. The rearrangement joins TRBV16 to TRBJ2-7, with D perhaps TRBD1 (6 bases). The CDR3 has 20 residues. V lost 0 bases to trimming and J lost 0 bases, with 24 bases between them. Germline lookup yields CDR1 KGHSY and CDR2 FQNENV. This CDR3 reads CASSQSVVWQGISSSYEQYF. The CDR3 DNA reads TGTGCCAGCAGCCAATCGGTAGTTTGGCAGGGGATCTCGAGCTCCTACGAGCAGTACTTC.

For the CDR3, the DNA is TGTGCCAGCAGCTTAGCAGAGAAGGACGAGCAGTACTTC. Translation gives CASSLAEKDEQYF. This chain uses TRBV13 with TRBJ2-7; D ambiguous. Trimming removed 1 base at V and 5 bases at J, with 9 bases between. The CDR3 has 13 amino acids. CDR1 and CDR2 (germline): PRHDT, FYEKMQ (reference sequence).

The chain links TRBV28 to TRBJ1-3; maybe TRBD1 (5 bases). The CDR3 runs 16 residues. Germline V CDR1 and CDR2: MDHEN, SYDVKM. Trimming took off 6 bases at V and 0 bases at J, with 15 bases between the two ends. This CDR3 reads CASRPPGGSSGNTIYF. CDR3 DNA: TGTGCCAGCAGGCCCCCGGGGGGGAGCTCTGGAAACACCATATATTTT.

This chain uses TRBV5-1 with TRBJ2-2, with D tentatively TRBD1 (5 bases). The germline gives CDR1 SGHRS, CDR2 YFSETQ. The CDR3 is 16 residues long. Trimming left V 0 bases short and J 4 bases short, with 13 bases between. The CDR3 coding sequence is TGCGCCAGCAGCTTGGATTGGGGCGAACTCACCGGGGAGCTGTTTTTT. Translating it yields CASSLDWGELTGELFF.

This clone was observed a few times. V gene TRBV6-8 combines with J gene TRBJ2-7; possibly TRBD2 for D (5 bases). V lost 5 bases to trimming and J lost 7 bases, with 18 bases between them. The V gene's germline CDR1 is MNHGY and CDR2 SAAAGT. This CDR3 has 14 residues. The CDR3: CASSDRTWAQEQYF. CDR3 nucleotides: TGTGCCAGCAGTGACCGGACTTGGGCGCAAGAGCAGTACTTC.

The rearrangement joins TRBV28 to TRBJ2-3; no clear D. From germline, CDR1 is MDHEN and CDR2 SYDVKM. The length of the CDR3 is 14 residues. V gave up 4 bases and J gave up 3 bases, with 11 bases separating them. CDR3 in amino acids: CASSSLTPTDTQYF. The DNA of the CDR3 is TGTGCCAGCAGTTCCCTGACCCCGACAGATACGCAGTATTTT.

This clone turned up a few times. V gene TRBV11-3 combines with J gene TRBJ1-4, with a tentative D call TRBD1 (6 bases). CDR1 SGHNT and CDR2 YENEEA come from the germline V gene. With 0 bases removed from V and 7 bases from J, the gap between germline ends came to 12 bases. The CDR3 runs 15 residues. CDR3 sequence (DNA): TGTGCCAGCAGCTTAGATTGGGGGGCTGGTGAAAAACTGTTTTTT. Amino acid sequence: CASSLDWGAGEKLFF.

The chain couples TRBV19 to TRBJ1-5; possibly TRBD1 for D (6 bases). Germline lookup yields CDR1 LNHDA and CDR2 SQIVND (reference sequence). The length of the CDR3 is 14 residues. The V gene lost 8 bases and the J gene lost 6 bases, with 17 bases spanning the gap. CDR3 region: CASGPTGLGQPQHF. In nucleotides, the CDR3 is TGTGCCAGTGGACCAACAGGGCTAGGTCAGCCCCAGCATTTT.

The rearrangement joins TRBV19 to TRBJ1-1; 7 bases line up with TRBD1. With V trimmed by 6 bases and J by 0 bases, 7 bases remained unmatched. The germline gives CDR1 LNHDA, CDR2 SQIVND (reference sequence). The CDR3 covers 15 residues. For the CDR3, the DNA is TGTGCCAGTAGCTCTATTGGGACAGTGAACACTGAAGCTTTCTTT. It is translated as CASSSIGTVNTEAFF.

The sample holds a few counts of this clone. One end of the junction fails to match germline, which may point to a read error. The chain has TRBV6-8 and TRBJ1-1; D possibly corresponds to TRBD1 (5 bases). CDR1 MNHGY and CDR2 SAAAGT come from the germline V gene. The length of the CDR3 is 18 residues. CDR3 protein: CASSDGTEGVLSGPKHLF. DNA for the CDR3: TGTGCCAGCAGTGACGGGACGGAGGGTGTATTGTCGGGACCCAAACACCTTTTT.

V is TRBV10-2 and J is TRBJ2-3, with 10 bases aligning to TRBD2. Trimming at V came to 0 bases and at J to 0 bases, leaving 9 bases not matched to a gene. CDR3 length: 19 amino acids. Germline values: CDR1 WSHSY, CDR2 SAAADI. The CDR3 loop is CASSESLLAGTSSTDTQYF. The CDR3 region has the DNA TGCGCCAGCAGTGAGTCTCTACTAGCGGGGACTTCTAGCACAGATACGCAGTATTTT.

The V and J genes are TRBV5-1 and TRBJ2-1; TRBD2 matches 9 bases. The length of the CDR3 is 15 residues. V was pared by 4 bases and J by 0 bases, with 2 bases of the junction left unmatched. Germline CDR1 SGHRS, CDR2 YFSETQ. The CDR3 region has the DNA TGCGCCAGCAGCAATAGCGGGAGCTCCTACAATGAGCAGTTCTTC. Its translation: CASSNSGSSYNEQFF.

By proportion, this clone is medium-sized. The chain has TRBV19 and TRBJ2-3; D tentatively reads TRBD1 or TRBD2 (5 bases each). CDR1 and CDR2 (germline): LNHDA, SQIVND (reference sequence). Trimming removed 5 bases from V and 2 bases from J, with 11 bases in between. The CDR3 has 14 residues. CDR3 sequence reads: CASSPGPYTDTQYF. In nucleotides, the CDR3 is TGTGCCAGTAGTCCGGGGCCATACACAGATACGCAGTATTTT.

This clone counts as medium-sized (0.01 to 0.1%). This sequence joins TRBV10-2 and TRBJ1-1; D might be TRBD1 (6 bases). V dropped 4 bases and J dropped 1 base, with 13 bases sitting between them. The V gene's germline CDR1 is WSHSY and CDR2 SAAADI. This CDR3 comprises 15 residues. CDR3 loop: CASSALGAGNTEAFF. CDR3 sequence (DNA): TGCGCCAGCAGTGCCTTGGGGGCGGGGAACACTGAAGCTTTCTTT.

The chain recombines TRBV18 with TRBJ1-1; 8 nucleotides line up with TRBD1. CDR1 is KGHSH and CDR2 is LQKENI in the germline V gene. The V segment lost 3 bases and the J segment 3 bases; nucleotides outside the gene matches: 12. The CDR3 extends over 17 amino acids. The CDR3 sequence is CASSPPGGLAEDTEAFF. The CDR3, as DNA: TGTGCCAGCTCACCTCCAGGGGGCTTGGCTGAGGACACTGAAGCTTTCTTT.

This clone was seen a few times. The J gene is TRBJ1-2, the V gene TRBV19; D not resolved. CDR1 is LNHDA, CDR2 SQIVND, per germline (reference sequence). The CDR3 is 19 amino acids. Trimming pared 0 bases from V and 2 bases from J, leaving 22 bases between. The CDR3, as DNA: TGTGCCAGTAGTATAGATCCCGTGAAGGGTACTCCCTCAAACTATGGCTACACCTTC. Translated: CASSIDPVKGTPSNYGYTF. Combining the CDR3 with reference TRBV19 and TRBJ1-2 gives the whole variable domain DGGITQSPKYLFRKEGQNVTLSCEQNLNHDAMYWYRQDPGQGLRLIYYSQIVNDFQKGDIAEGYSVSREKKESFPLTVTSAQKNPTAFYLCASSIDPVKGTPSNYGYTFGSGTRLTVV.

This clone has only a few counts. The gene calls are TRBV28 and TRBJ2-5, with 7 bases aligning to TRBD1. The germline V gene encodes CDR1 MDHEN and CDR2 SYDVKM. V gave up 6 bases and J gave up 1 base; unmatched junction bases: 8. CDR3 length equals 15 residues. This CDR3 reads CASRAGTVTQETQYF. The CDR3 DNA sequence: TGTGCCAGCAGGGCCGGGACAGTTACCCAAGAGACCCAGTACTTC.

The V gene is TRBV6-8, the J gene TRBJ2-7; 8 bases map to TRBD1. The germline V gene encodes CDR1 MNHGY and CDR2 SAAAGT. The V gene end was trimmed by 5 bases and the J gene end by 6 bases; junction bases not matched to a gene: 6. The CDR3 runs to 13 residues. The DNA for the CDR3 is TGTGCCAGCAGTGGACAGGGACGGGTCGAGCAGTACTTC. It specifies CASSGQGRVEQYF.

By frequency in the sample, this clone is medium-sized. This chain links TRBV6-8 with TRBJ2-3; TRBD2 might be the D (5 bases). The CDR3 extends over 15 amino acids. CDR1 MNHGY and CDR2 SAAAGT come from the germline V gene. V shed 0 bases and J shed 5 bases, with 12 bases lying between them. The CDR3 nucleotides are TGTGCCAGCAGTTACTCAGGAGGACCCGGAGATACGCAGTATTTT. Translation: CASSYSGGPGDTQYF.

This clone was seen many times. The rearrangement joins TRBV11-3 to TRBJ1-1, with 7 bases matching TRBD1. The CDR3 spans 15 residues. The germline V gene encodes CDR1 SGHNT and CDR2 YENEEA. J gave up 4 bases and V 5 bases, and 10 bases lay outside the gene matches. This chain's CDR3 is CASSQRQGWGTEAFF. CDR3 nucleotide sequence: TGTGCCAGCAGCCAAAGACAGGGATGGGGCACTGAAGCTTTCTTT.

This clone came up a few times. V and J are TRBV6-8 and TRBJ2-3; D not certain. Deletions cut 2 bases from V and 0 bases from J, with 9 bases between. The CDR3 totals 15 residues. CDR1 MNHGY and CDR2 SAAAGT come from the germline V gene. CDR3 in DNA: TGTGCCAGCAGTTACGCAGAGACTAGCACAGATACGCAGTATTTT. Encoded protein: CASSYAETSTDTQYF.